Each of the 17 T cell receptor beta chains below was sequenced from the same sample in a study of blood T cell repertoires in COVID-19. TCRdb keeps only in-frame clones here, not all; method: immunoSEQ multiplex PCR. The data show 140,000 to 150,000 clones, about three quarters seen once. Sequencing was performed on peripheral blood. The receptors derive from a woman in her fifties or sixties with acute or convalescent COVID-19.

The chain joins TRBV28 to TRBJ2-5, with 10 bases matching TRBD2. The CDR3 is made up of 15 amino acids. V was clipped by 8 bases and J by 2 bases; unmatched bases: 8. Germline V CDR1 and CDR2: MDHEN, SYDVKM. The CDR3 spells CASAPGTSVQETQYF. In nucleotides, the CDR3 is TGTGCCAGCGCCCCCGGGACTAGCGTTCAAGAGACCCAGTACTTC.

The J gene is TRBJ2-5, the V gene TRBV30, with D tentatively TRBD2 (6 bases). The CDR3 length is 16 residues. The germline V gene has CDR1 GTSNPN and CDR2 SVGIG (reference sequence). V lost 1 base and J lost 3, with 18 bases in between. The CDR3 DNA follows: TGTGCCTGGAGTGCCGGGAGAACTATCTCCAAAGAGACCCAGTACTTC. Its protein product is CAWSAGRTISKETQYF.

The chain recombines TRBV14 with TRBJ1-2; D is undetermined. The CDR3 has 12 residues. Germline V lookup: CDR1 SGHDN, CDR2 FVKESK. V was clipped by 4 bases and J by 7 bases, with 10 bases between them. DNA for the CDR3: TGTGCCAGCAGCCGCGGCAGCTTTGGCTACACCTTC. This translates into CASSRGSFGYTF.

The J gene is TRBJ2-3, the V gene TRBV11-2; 7 nucleotides agree with TRBD2. This CDR3 region has 17 residues. V shed 3 bases, J shed 1 base, and the junction held 10 bases outside the gene matches. Looked up from germline, CDR1 is SGHAT and CDR2 is FQNNGV. In DNA form, the CDR3 reads TGTGCCAGCAGCTTTTCGGCGGGAGAGGTTGGCACAGATACGCAGTATTTT. It is translated as CASSFSAGEVGTDTQYF.

This clone showed up just a few times. This chain links TRBV6-4 with TRBJ2-3, with D maybe TRBD1 (5 bases). The V gene lost 5 bases and the J gene lost 2 bases, with 14 bases spanning the gap. The germline CDR1 and CDR2 sequences are MRHNA and SNTAGT. The CDR3 sequence is 15 residues long. The CDR3 DNA reads TGTGCCAGCAGTCAACAGGTTACCACCACAGATACGCAGTATTTT. Amino acid sequence: CASSQQVTTTDTQYF.

The chain carries TRBV4-2 and TRBJ1-3, with TRBD1 matching over 8 bases. The V gene's germline CDR1 is LGHNA and CDR2 YNFKEQ. Trimming removed 1 base from V and 8 bases from J; junction bases left unmatched: 7. The CDR3 contains 15 residues. The chain's CDR3 is CASSQGVDRADTIYF. The CDR3 DNA reads as TGTGCCAGCAGCCAAGGGGTGGACAGGGCGGACACCATATATTTT.

The gene calls are TRBV5-1 and TRBJ2-1; TRBD1 aligns across 9 bases. The germline V gene encodes CDR1 SGHRS and CDR2 YFSETQ. The CDR3 has 17 amino acids. With 3 bases clipped from V and 8 bases from J, the junction kept 15 bases outside the gene matches. CDR3 residues: CASSSSGTGTHGDEQFF. CDR3 nucleotides: TGCGCCAGCAGCTCTTCCGGGACAGGGACTCATGGCGATGAGCAGTTCTTC.

The rearrangement joins TRBV25-1 to TRBJ1-4; no clear D gene. Germline CDR1 and CDR2: MGHDK and SYGVNS. This CDR3 is built from 15 residues. Trimming left V 5 bases short and J 5 bases short, with 15 bases between. Written as DNA, the CDR3 is TGTGCCAGCAGTCACCCAGGAGGTTCCAATGAAAAACTGTTTTTT. The encoded protein is CASSHPGGSNEKLFF.

This clone occurred a few times. This CDR3 reads CALMTANTEAFF. DNA for the CDR3: TGTGCCTTGATGACAGCGAACACTGAAGCTTTCTTT. The chain employs TRBV30 and TRBJ1-1; possible D gene TRBD1, 5 bases. The germline V and J ends were trimmed by 7 bases and 1 base, with 10 bases remaining between them. This CDR3 contains 12 residues. In germline, CDR1 is GTSNPN, CDR2 SVGIG (reference sequence).

This chain uses TRBV19 with TRBJ1-5, with D possibly being TRBD1 (6 bases). V lost 4 bases, J lost 6 bases, and 16 bases lay in between. The germline V gene encodes CDR1 LNHDA and CDR2 SQIVND (reference sequence). This CDR3 has 15 amino acids. DNA for the CDR3: TGTGCCAGTAGTACCGTCGGCCAGGGGACTCAGCCCCAGCATTTT. Translating gives CASSTVGQGTQPQHF.

The V call is TRBV15, the J call TRBJ2-7, with 9 bases lining up with TRBD1. V shed 5 bases and J 5 bases; nucleotides not matched to a gene: 13. This CDR3 has 16 residues. Germline assignment: CDR1 LNHNV and CDR2 YYDKDF (reference sequence). The CDR3 is CATSHPWGQGVHEQYF. In DNA form, the CDR3 reads TGTGCCACCAGCCATCCGTGGGGACAGGGTGTCCACGAGCAGTACTTC.

This clone was seen at least ten times. Here the CDR3 DNA reads TGTGCCAGCAGCGTAGGTGCGACTAATGGCTACACCTTC. Its protein product is CASSVGATNGYTF. The chain uses TRBV9 and TRBJ1-2; D is uncertain. V dropped 0 bases and J dropped 6 bases, with 9 bases sitting between them. The CDR3 length is 13 residues. The V gene's germline CDR1 is SGDLS and CDR2 YYNGEE.

In this sample, this clone turned up once. CDR3 sequence reads: CASSQGQGWEGYTF. CDR3 nucleotides: TGCGCCAGCAGCCAGGGACAGGGCTGGGAAGGCTACACCTTC. The V call is TRBV5-1, the J call TRBJ1-2; 9 bases match TRBD1. CDR1 is SGHRS, CDR2 YFSETQ, per germline. V was pared by 4 bases and J by 8 bases, with 9 bases of the junction left unmatched. The CDR3 consists of 14 residues.

The V call is TRBV7-8, the J call TRBJ1-2, with 9 nucleotides matching TRBD1. The CDR3 totals 15 residues. The junction had 6 bases not matched to a gene; V was cut back by 5 bases and J by 2 bases. In germline, CDR1 is SGHVS, CDR2 FQNEAQ. The CDR3 spells CASSIRTGVNYGYTF. As DNA, the CDR3 is TGTGCCAGCAGCATCCGGACAGGGGTCAACTATGGCTACACCTTC.

The chain combines TRBV28 with TRBJ1-2; 8 bases fit TRBD1. Trimming at V came to 7 bases and at J to 5 bases, leaving 24 bases not matched to a gene. The CDR3 runs 19 residues. Germline V gives CDR1 MDHEN, CDR2 SYDVKM. DNA of the CDR3: TGTGCCAGCATCTCTTATGCCGGGACAGGAGTTAGTGTTCGGTATGGCTACACCTTC. Translation: CASISYAGTGVSVRYGYTF.

The chain has TRBV30 and TRBJ2-7; weak D call: TRBD1 (5 bases). V was pared by 5 bases and J by 1 base, with 15 bases between. The germline CDR1 and CDR2 sequences are GTSNPN and SVGIG (reference sequence). CDR3 size: 14 residues. In nucleotides, the CDR3 is TGTGCCTGGGAAGAAGGGGTCGGGTCCTACGAGCAGTACTTC. Its translation: CAWEEGVGSYEQYF.

The CDR3: CASSFDRWGETQYF. The CDR3 DNA follows: TGTGCCAGCAGTTTCGACAGGTGGGGTGAGACCCAGTACTTC. The chain couples TRBV27 to TRBJ2-5; tentative D call: TRBD1 (6 bases). The V and J ends lost 3 bases and 5 bases respectively, with 13 bases between them. Germline V gene lookup returns CDR1 MNHEY and CDR2 SMNVEV (reference sequence). The CDR3 is 14 amino acids.